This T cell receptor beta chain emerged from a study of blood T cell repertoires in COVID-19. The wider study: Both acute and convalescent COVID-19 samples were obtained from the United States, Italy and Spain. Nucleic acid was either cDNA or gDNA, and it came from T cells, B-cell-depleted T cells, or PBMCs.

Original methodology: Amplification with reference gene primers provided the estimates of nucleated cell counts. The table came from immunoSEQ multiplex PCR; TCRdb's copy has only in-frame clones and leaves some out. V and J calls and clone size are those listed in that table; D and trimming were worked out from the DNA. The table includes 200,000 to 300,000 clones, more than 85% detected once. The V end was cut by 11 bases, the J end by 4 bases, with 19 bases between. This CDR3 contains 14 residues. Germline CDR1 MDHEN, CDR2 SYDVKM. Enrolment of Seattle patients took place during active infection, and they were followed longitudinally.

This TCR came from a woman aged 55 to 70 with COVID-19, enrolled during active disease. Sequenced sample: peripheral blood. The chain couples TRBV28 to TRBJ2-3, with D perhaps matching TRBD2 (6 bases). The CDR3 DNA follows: TGTGCCGGCCCGGGAGAGTTTTTGGCAGATACGCAGTATTTT. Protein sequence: CAGPGEFLADTQYF. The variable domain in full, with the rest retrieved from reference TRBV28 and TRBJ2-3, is DVKVTQSSRYLVKRTGEKVFLECVQDMDHENMFWYRQDPGLGLRLIYFSYDVKMKEKGDIPEGYSVSREKKERFSLILESASTNQTSMYLCAGPGEFLADTQYFGPGTRLTVL.